This TCR beta chain is from a study of identical twins. TCRdb redid the calling of the 5' RACE reads with MiXCR, one entry per CDR3 protein. The sample contains 600,000 to 800,000 distinct CDR3 sequences, about 20% of which appear only once. Healthy Caucasians supplied all donations. The sample was also reused in another study, on T cells expressing NK-cell markers. That paper states: Sorted CD3+CD56-NKG2C+, CD3+CD56+NKG2C+ and CD3+CD56+NKG2C- T cells supplied the TCR beta repertoires. Top CD8+ clonotypes included the dominant CD3+CD56+NKG2C+ clonotypes in roughly 6 donors.

The sample was PBMCs. This clonotype originated in a woman aged 18-35 years in good health.

This CDR3 is CASSLGTGGRPGELFF. In nucleotides, the CDR3 is TGTGCCAGCAGCTTAGGGACAGGGGGCCGGCCCGGGGAGCTGTTTTTT. This chain connects TRBV5-6 to TRBJ2-2; TRBD1 aligns across 12 bases. Unmatched junction bases numbered 5, after V lost 2 bases and J lost 6 bases. CDR3 size: 16 residues. From germline, CDR1 is SGHDT and CDR2 YYEEEE.